This TCR beta chain was observed in a study of T-cell reconstitution after alpha-beta-depleted transplantation in children. General study findings and limits: Expanded graft clones numbering several hundred reportedly gave rise to alpha-beta T cells about two months after transplant. Surviving recipient T cells and thymic progenitors accounted for the high day-60 TCRbeta diversity observed in some patients.

Unique molecular identifiers were built into the TCRbeta library. TCRdb ran MiXCR on the PCR reads and lists one entry per CDR3 protein. The sample has approximately 290,000 distinct CDR3 sequences; about 9.9% are singletons. This CDR3 has 16 amino acids. V was trimmed by 1 base and J by 1 base, leaving 14 bases between them. The V gene's germline CDR1 is SGHTA and CDR2 FQGNSA. In this sample, this clonotype turned up many times. Its antigen remains unidentified. Here the sequenced sample was peripheral blood, taken 180 days after TCRalphabeta/CD19-depleted stem cell transplant. The chain links TRBV7-2 to TRBJ2-7; the D gene is possibly TRBD1 (5 bases). This TCR was recovered from a male patient under 10 years old who had a stem cell transplant for chronic granulomatous disease, so the T cells may come from the graft donor. The DNA of the CDR3 is TGTGCCAGCAGCTTAGTAGGGGTGCAAGTTTCCTACGAGCAGTACTTC. As protein: CASSLVGVQVSYEQYF.